Below, one T cell receptor (beta chain) is given with its context. Which antigen it targets is not known. Base quality data are lacking; no much larger clone is found one base away. This entry is derived from a study of human T cells and chemical hapten exposure (dated by TCRdb to 2020 to 2022). Concerning the study at large: For sensitization, 2% DPC in acetone was applied to a roughly 2 cm by roughly 2 cm area of upper inner arm skin. Weekly therapeutic DPC doses were additionally applied to the scalp of patients throughout the roughly 24-week study period. Patch testing was performed on the upper back with Finn chambers containing 0.01% DPC, and the patch tests were scored after 6 days according to International Contact Dermatitis Research Group standards. Most of the patients in the cohort were female, and the cohort covered alopecia areata with under or over 50% scalp involvement, alopecia totalis and alopecia universalis. Libraries were pooled for sequencing, and per-sample TCR yields varied mainly because of small differences in library volumes within the pool. This study followed changes in the peripheral blood TCR repertoire in vivo during primary and secondary sensitization of alopecia patients to the hapten diphenylcyclopropenone (DPC). Blood samples were taken from patients before sensitization (week 0) and then at 2, 6 and about 24 weeks after DPC sensitization. Blood for TCR sequencing was provided by twenty-nine alopecia patients at one to four time points (pre-sensitization, 2, 6 and 24 weeks).

The time point label corresponds to: pre-sensitization, week 0. The sample's treatment or condition label is to be understood as: therapeutic diphenylcyclopropenone sensitization with weekly scalp DPC. At every patch-test visit, the blood draw took place before the patch test was put on. To be eligible, patients had to be aged 18 to 70, diagnosed with alopecia and judged suitable for DPC therapy, while pregnant patients were excluded. Unfractionated whole blood was collected in Tempus Blood RNA tubes, and total RNA was extracted from that blood. Trimming at the junction amounts to 2 bases on V and 5 bases on J, and the germline ends lie 13 bases apart. From the cysteine up to the phenylalanine, the CDR3 has a length of 14 residues. Only the CDR3 DNA is retained, 42 bases long and in frame from the first base. The germline V gene specifies SGHDN as CDR1 and FVKESK as CDR2. Overall results and qualifications from the work: Patch test score was positively correlated with the number of PT1 expanded TCRs, with significance at thresholds 8, 16 and 32 but not at 4. No change with DPC sensitization was found in the number of TCRs above 1 in 1000 frequency, and no evidence of global repertoire structure alterations was found. Because all patients had alopecia, a presumed autoimmune disease, the immune response of the patients might differ from that of healthy individuals. Significantly more large CDR3 similarity clusters were formed by expanded TCRs than by pre-sensitization or healthy control sets, consistent with antigen-driven responses. After repeated subsampling, changes were observed in the strength of the expansion versus patch-test correlation and in the threshold at which the correlation became significant.

The receptor library was made with RACE. This sample was sequenced with a NextSeq 500. During library preparation, unique molecular identifiers were attached to individual cDNA molecules so that TCRs could be counted quantitatively and reproducibly. From each blood RNA sample, both TCR alpha and TCR beta chains were sequenced. In the authors' own workflow: Samples had a median of about 96,000 TCRs, with a range from about 23,224 to 690,600. V, J and CDR3 annotation of the TCR reads was carried out using the Decombinator software suite. For the PS versus PT1 abundance plots, all samples were subsampled to the same number of TCRs (28,000). TCRs were defined as expanded if absent before sensitization and observed at least eight times at the 2-week time point. TCRdb's own reprocessing of the public reads used fastp at Q25 and MiXCR and kept productive beta chains. Each CDR3 protein gets just one entry, which takes the most common genes and DNA from the rows behind it. It is TCRdb's table, rather than the study itself, that gives the V and J calls and clone size. This sample holds fewer than 350,000 distinct CDR3 sequences; around 7.3% were observed only once. The top ten clonotypes cover 1.2% of the sample.

The chain is made from TRBV14 and TRBJ2-7; the D gene is perhaps TRBD1, on 6 matching bases. Sample: whole blood, taken in connection with sensitization to the hapten diphenylcyclopropenone (DPC). The source of this sequence is a man between 18 and 35 years old with alopecia areata. Some clones in this sample may be carry-over from other donors' samples. The encoded CDR3 is CASSQLGQGHEQYF. The bases are TGTGCCAGCAGCCAACTGGGGCAGGGGCACGAGCAGTACTTC.